This TCR beta chain was observed in a study of blood T cell repertoires in COVID-19. The CDR3 covers 14 residues. Germline CDR1 LGHDT, CDR2 YNNKEL (reference sequence). Trimming cost V 4 bases and J 3 bases; bases outside gene matches: 2. Clones were read by immunoSEQ multiplex PCR, and TCRdb kept only the in-frame ones, dropping some. The sample carries 100,000 to 130,000 clones, about four fifths recorded once. The genes are TRBV3-1 (or the pseudogene TRBV3-2) and TRBJ2-7; 11 bases match TRBD2. The specimen was peripheral blood. This sequence originates from a human donor in a cohort sampled during active COVID-19. The CDR3 is CASSPSGRFYEQYF. Here the CDR3 DNA reads TGTGCCAGCAGCCCTAGCGGGAGGTTCTACGAGCAGTACTTC.